Listed here are 15 T cell receptor beta chains from one sample, sequenced in a study of cytomegalovirus exposure and HLA in healthy donors. Libraries were prepared by immunoSEQ multiplex PCR; TCRdb keeps only in-frame clonotypes and omits some of them. The sample has hundreds of thousands of clones, approximately 82% seen once. Sequences were obtained from PBMCs. Every receptor here comes from a woman aged 18-35 years in good health and CMV-seronegative.

The rearrangement joins TRBV28 to TRBJ2-2; a possible D gene is TRBD1 (6 bases). Between the trimmed V and J ends, which lost 8 bases and 4 bases, there was a span of 14 bases. Germline V lookup: CDR1 MDHEN, CDR2 SYDVKM. This CDR3 has 14 amino acids. CDR3 DNA sequence: TGTGCCAGCGCCCACAGGGTCGGCACCGGGGAGCTGTTTTTT. Translating it yields CASAHRVGTGELFF.

The chain combines TRBV30 with TRBJ2-2; no reliable D call. CDR3 length equals 13 residues. V was pared by 2 bases and J by 1 base, with 5 bases between. Germline V gene lookup returns CDR1 GTSNPN and CDR2 SVGIG (reference sequence). Written as DNA, the CDR3 is TGTGCCTGGAGTCGTCAGAACACCGGGGAGCTGTTTTTT. Protein: CAWSRQNTGELFF. Variable domain in full (rest from reference TRBV30 and TRBJ2-2): SQTIHQWPATLVQPVGSPLSLECTVEGTSNPNLYWYRQAAGRGLQLLFYSVGIGQISSEVPQNLSASRPQDRQFILSSKKLLLSDSGFYLCAWSRQNTGELFFGEGSRLTVL.

The chain is built from TRBV5-1 and TRBJ2-7, with 11 bases fitting TRBD2. The germline V gene has CDR1 SGHRS and CDR2 YFSETQ. This CDR3 has 14 residues. The ends lost 1 base at V and 4 bases at J; junction bases unmatched: 1. CDR3 sequence (DNA): TGCGCCAGCAGCTTGACTAGCGGGAGATACGAGCAGTACTTC. This gives the protein CASSLTSGRYEQYF.

The rearrangement joins TRBV5-1 to TRBJ2-2; 14 positions match TRBD2. The CDR3 runs 16 residues. Germline V gene data show CDR1 as SGHRS and CDR2 as YFSETQ. V was pared by 1 base and J by 7 bases, with 3 bases of the junction left unmatched. The chain's CDR3 is CASSLPTSGRGGELFF. In DNA, the CDR3 is TGCGCCAGCAGCTTGCCGACTAGCGGGAGGGGCGGGGAGCTGTTTTTT.

The chain employs TRBV28 and TRBJ2-7; tentative D call: TRBD2 (5 bases). There are 11 residues in the CDR3. Germline-derived CDR1 and CDR2 are MDHEN and SYDVKM. V lost 6 bases, J lost 12 bases, and 15 bases lay in between. CDR3 amino acids: CASRSELGWYF. CDR3 bases: TGTGCCAGCAGGTCCGAACTAGGTTGGTACTTC.

The rearrangement joins TRBV5-1 to TRBJ1-5, with a weak D call TRBD1 (5 bases). Germline CDR1 and CDR2: SGHRS and YFSETQ. The CDR3 totals 15 residues. The germline V and J ends were trimmed by 4 bases and 2 bases, with 13 bases remaining between them. CDR3 coding DNA: TGCGCCAGCAGCCAGGTGGGGGGTCGCAATCAGCCCCAGCATTTT. This codes for CASSQVGGRNQPQHF.

The chain has TRBV6-1 and TRBJ1-2, with 7 bases matching TRBD1. The CDR3 loop spans 13 amino acids. Germline CDR1 reads MNHNS; CDR2 reads SASEGT. The V and J ends lost 7 bases and 7 bases, in that order; junction bases with no gene match: 9. The CDR3 loop is CASTDRNTGGYTF. CDR3 in DNA: TGTGCCAGCACGGACAGGAATACGGGTGGCTACACCTTC.

The V gene is TRBV29-1, the J gene TRBJ2-1; maybe TRBD1 (5 bases). The germline CDR1 and CDR2 sequences are SQVTM and ANQGSEA. The length of the CDR3 is 19 residues. Between the trimmed V and J ends, which lost 0 bases and 0 bases, there was a span of 21 bases. This CDR3 is CSVEDSLGVRKSSYNEQFF. The DNA of the CDR3 is TGCAGCGTTGAAGATTCGCTAGGGGTGCGGAAGAGCTCCTACAATGAGCAGTTCTTC.

The chain recombines TRBV28 with TRBJ1-2; D not certain. Per the germline V gene, CDR1 is MDHEN and CDR2 is SYDVKM. This CDR3 spans 14 amino acids. Trimming left V 0 bases short and J 6 bases short, with 11 bases between. In DNA, the CDR3 is TGTGCCAGCAGTTTATGGAAACAAGGGAATGGCTACACCTTC. Protein: CASSLWKQGNGYTF.

The chain recombines TRBV6-4 with TRBJ2-6, with 7 positions matching TRBD2. V lost 3 bases, J lost 1 base, and 3 bases stayed unmatched. CDR1 and CDR2 (germline): MRHNA, SNTAGT. There are 16 residues in the CDR3. CDR3 DNA: TGTGCCAGCAGTGAAACCGGGGGGTCTGGGGCCAACGTCCTGACTTTC. As protein: CASSETGGSGANVLTF.

This clone was seen just once. This chain uses TRBV2 with TRBJ2-2, with a possible D match to TRBD2 (5 bases). This CDR3 comprises 13 residues. The V gene's germline CDR1 is SNHLY and CDR2 FYNNEI. The germline V and J ends were trimmed by 8 bases and 4 bases, with 11 bases remaining between them. The CDR3 DNA follows: TGTGCCAGCCGTCTGGGGAGCACCGGGGAGCTGTTTTTT. As protein: CASRLGSTGELFF.

This clone was observed at least ten times. The J gene is TRBJ1-3, the V gene TRBV4-2; D is unclear. CDR1 and CDR2 from the germline V gene are LGHNA and YNFKEQ. V shed 4 bases and J shed 2 bases, with 9 bases lying between them. The CDR3 has 14 amino acids. The CDR3 sequence: CASSRPGTGNTIYF. The CDR3 region has the DNA TGTGCCAGCAGCCGCCCCGGGACTGGAAACACCATATATTTT.

CDR3 in amino acids: CASSPTHGQVLYEQYF. CDR3 DNA sequence: TGTGCCAGCAGTCCAACCCATGGACAGGTCCTCTACGAGCAGTACTTC. V and J are TRBV27 and TRBJ2-7; TRBD1 agrees at 7 bases. V was clipped by 5 bases and J by 3 bases; unmatched bases: 13. This CDR3 is 16 amino acids long. Germline lookup yields CDR1 MNHEY and CDR2 SMNVEV (reference sequence).

This clone was observed a handful of times. This chain links TRBV7-9 with TRBJ2-1; no clear D gene. The germline V gene encodes CDR1 SEHNR and CDR2 FQNEAQ (reference sequence). Trimming stripped 5 bases from V and 9 bases from J, with 14 bases between. CDR3 length: 13 residues. In nucleotides, the CDR3 is TGTGCCAGCAGCCGACGTGGGTTTGCTGAGCAGTTCTTC. Translating it yields CASSRRGFAEQFF. Together with reference TRBV7-9 and TRBJ2-1, the CDR3 gives the full variable domain: DTGVSQNPRHKITKRGQNVTFRCDPISEHNRLYWYRQTLGQGPEFLTYFQNEAQLEKSRLLSDRFSAERPKGSFSTLEIQRTEQGDSAMYLCASSRRGFAEQFFGPGTRLTVL.

Only a few counts were recorded for this clone. J is TRBJ1-5 and V is TRBV7-9; no definite D call. V was clipped by 0 bases and J by 9 bases, with 12 bases between them. Germline V lookup: CDR1 SEHNR, CDR2 FQNEAQ (reference sequence). The CDR3 covers 14 residues. The CDR3 region is CASSLADTLRPQHF. CDR3 nucleotides: TGTGCCAGCAGCTTAGCGGATACCCTTCGGCCCCAGCATTTT. The full variable domain, in which reference TRBV7-9 and TRBJ1-5 provide the parts outside the CDR3, is DTGVSQNPRHKITKRGQNVTFRCDPISEHNRLYWYRQTLGQGPEFLTYFQNEAQLEKSRLLSDRFSAERPKGSFSTLEIQRTEQGDSAMYLCASSLADTLRPQHFGDGTRLSIL.